These 10 T cell receptor beta chains were all obtained from the same sample, sequenced in a study of type 1 and type 2 diabetes patients. Genomic DNA was the PCR template. A primer set of 30 forward and 13 reverse primers amplified the CDR3. TCRdb analysed the multiplex PCR reads with MiXCR anew, one entry per CDR3 protein. The sample has a few hundred thousand distinct CDR3 sequences, 45% to 60% seen once; the top ten hold about 13%. The sequenced material came from peripheral blood mononuclear cells (PBMCs). These receptors were taken from a man aged 18-30 years with type 2 diabetes.

CDR3 in amino acids: CASSLWGQRETQYF. CDR3 coding DNA: TGTGCCAGCAGCCTATGGGGGCAGCGGGAGACCCAGTACTTC. V gene TRBV7-3 combines with J gene TRBJ2-5; TRBD1 might be the D (6 bases). CDR1 and CDR2 from the germline V gene are SGHTA and FQGTGA. The germline V and J ends were trimmed by 5 bases and 5 bases, with 15 bases remaining between them. The CDR3 length is 14 residues.

This clonotype was counted between two and nine times. One base away lies a much larger clone, so this may be a sequencing read error. V and J are TRBV19 and TRBJ2-5; 10 nucleotides match TRBD1. The length of the CDR3 is 15 residues. CDR1 LNHDA and CDR2 SQIVND come from the germline V gene (reference sequence). In DNA, the CDR3 is TGTGCCAGTAGTTTTGGGACAGGGGATCGGGAGACCCAGTGCTTC. This gives the protein CASSFGTGDRETQCF.

A remark on this clonotype: The final CDR3 position lacks the conserved phenylalanine or tryptophan, pointing to a likely read error. The chain recombines TRBV7-9 with TRBJ2-7; TRBD2 agrees at 10 bases. The CDR3 sequence is 17 residues long. Germline-derived CDR1 and CDR2 are SEHNR and FQNEAQ (reference sequence). Trimming at V came to 5 bases and at J to 2 bases, leaving 12 bases not matched to a gene. CDR3 residues: CASSRTMTGTSAYEQYS. CDR3 DNA: TGTGCCAGCAGCCGTACGATGACCGGGACTAGCGCCTACGAGCAGTACTCC.

The chain couples TRBV20-1 to TRBJ1-2; 10 nucleotides line up with TRBD1. V dropped 6 bases and J dropped 7; count of bases not matched to a gene: 5. CDR3 length equals 12 residues. Germline assignment: CDR1 DFQATT and CDR2 SNEGSKA (reference sequence). The CDR3 spells CSADRGLGGYTF. Here the CDR3 DNA reads TGCAGTGCAGACAGGGGGCTGGGTGGCTACACCTTC.

In its sample, this clonotype was seen a few times. The chain has TRBV2 and TRBJ1-1; TRBD1 is a possible D gene (5 bases). V was trimmed by 7 bases and J by 1 base, leaving 10 bases between them. The CDR3 spans 13 residues. The V gene's germline CDR1 is SNHLY and CDR2 FYNNEI. CDR3 bases: TGTGCCAGCACGGACACGCCGAACACTGAAGCTTTCTTT. Its protein is CASTDTPNTEAFF.

CDR3: CASRSGGTKSYNEQFF. Here the CDR3 DNA reads TGTGCCAGTAGGTCAGGGGGGACTAAATCCTACAATGAGCAGTTCTTC. This rearrangement joins TRBV19 to TRBJ2-1; tentatively, D is TRBD1 or TRBD2 (7 bases each). V dropped 6 bases and J dropped 1 base, with 16 bases sitting between them. The CDR3 is made up of 16 amino acids. In germline, CDR1 is LNHDA, CDR2 SQIVND (reference sequence).

The sample holds a few counts of this clonotype. The gene calls are TRBV6-5 and TRBJ1-1; unclear D gene. The V gene's germline CDR1 is MNHEY and CDR2 SVGAGI. V dropped 0 bases and J dropped 3 bases, with 5 bases sitting between them. The CDR3 is 13 residues long. CDR3 sequence reads: CASSYSTHTEAFF. The CDR3 DNA sequence: TGTGCCAGCAGTTACTCGACGCACACTGAAGCTTTCTTT.

This clonotype was seen a few times. V usage is TRBV25-1 and J usage is TRBJ2-7; D not certain. This CDR3 has 13 amino acids. Germline values: CDR1 MGHDK, CDR2 SYGVNS. Trimming removed 9 bases at V and 6 bases at J, with 18 bases between. The CDR3 spells CASGQNDYSEQYF. The CDR3 nucleotides read TGTGCCAGTGGCCAAAATGATTATAGCGAGCAGTACTTC.

The chain has TRBV28 and TRBJ2-5, with 9 bases fitting TRBD2. The J segment lost 3 bases and the V segment lost 3 bases, leaving 5 bases of the junction unmatched. This CDR3 spans 15 amino acids. From germline, CDR1 is MDHEN and CDR2 SYDVKM. The CDR3 DNA reads TGTGCCAGCAGTTTCGGCGGGGGGGGAAAAGAGACCCAGTACTTC. This gives the protein CASSFGGGGKETQYF.

The chain uses TRBV2 and TRBJ2-5, with 9 bases identical to TRBD1. The CDR3 loop spans 21 amino acids. The V segment lost 3 bases and the J segment 5 bases; nucleotides outside the gene matches: 25. Germline V gene data show CDR1 as SNHLY and CDR2 as FYNNEI. The CDR3 bases are TGTGCCAGCAGTGATTCTTTCTTCCGACTCCCGGGACAGGGAGTCTTGGAGACCCAGTACTTC. Translating it yields CASSDSFFRLPGQGVLETQYF.